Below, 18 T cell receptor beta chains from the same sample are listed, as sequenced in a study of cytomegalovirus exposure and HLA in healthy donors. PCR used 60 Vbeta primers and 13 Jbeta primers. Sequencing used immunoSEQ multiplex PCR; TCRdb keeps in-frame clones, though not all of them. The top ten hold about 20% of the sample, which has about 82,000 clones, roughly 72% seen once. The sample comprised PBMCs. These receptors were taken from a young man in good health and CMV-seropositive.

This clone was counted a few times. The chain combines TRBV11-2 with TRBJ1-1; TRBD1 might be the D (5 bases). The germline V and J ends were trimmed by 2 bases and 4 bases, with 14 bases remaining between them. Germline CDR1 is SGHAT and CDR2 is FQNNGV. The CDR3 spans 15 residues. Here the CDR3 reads CASSLSNYGATEAFF. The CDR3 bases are TGTGCCAGCAGCTTATCAAACTATGGGGCCACTGAAGCTTTCTTT.

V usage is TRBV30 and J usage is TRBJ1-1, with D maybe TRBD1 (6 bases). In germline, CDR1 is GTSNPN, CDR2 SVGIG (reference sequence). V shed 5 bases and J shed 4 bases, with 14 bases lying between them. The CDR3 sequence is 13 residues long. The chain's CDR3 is CAWGVQGRTEAFF. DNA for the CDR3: TGTGCCTGGGGCGTACAGGGACGCACTGAAGCTTTCTTT.

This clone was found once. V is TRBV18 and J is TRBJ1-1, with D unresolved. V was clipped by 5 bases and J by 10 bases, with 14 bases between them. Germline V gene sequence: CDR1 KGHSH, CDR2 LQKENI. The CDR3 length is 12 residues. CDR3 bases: TGTGCCAGCTCAAACGAGAGAGGAGGAGCTTTCTTT. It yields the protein CASSNERGGAFF. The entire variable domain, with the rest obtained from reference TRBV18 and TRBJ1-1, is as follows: NAGVMQNPRHLVRRRGQEARLRCSPMKGHSHVYWYRQLPEEGLKFMVYLQKENIIDESGMPKERFSAEFPKEGPSILRIQQVVRGDSAAYFCASSNERGGAFFGQGTRLTVV.

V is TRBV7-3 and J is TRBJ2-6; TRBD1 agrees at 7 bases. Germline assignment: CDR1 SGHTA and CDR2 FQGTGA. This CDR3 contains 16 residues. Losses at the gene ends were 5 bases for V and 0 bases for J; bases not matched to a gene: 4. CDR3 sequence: CASSRQGHSGANVLTF. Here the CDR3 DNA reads TGTGCCAGCAGCAGACAGGGCCACTCTGGGGCCAACGTCCTGACTTTC.

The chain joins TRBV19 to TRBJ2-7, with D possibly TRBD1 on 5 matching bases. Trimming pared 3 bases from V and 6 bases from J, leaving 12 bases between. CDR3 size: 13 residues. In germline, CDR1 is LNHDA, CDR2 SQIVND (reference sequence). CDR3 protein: CASSIGRAREQYF. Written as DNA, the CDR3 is TGTGCCAGTAGTATCGGCAGGGCCCGCGAGCAGTACTTC.

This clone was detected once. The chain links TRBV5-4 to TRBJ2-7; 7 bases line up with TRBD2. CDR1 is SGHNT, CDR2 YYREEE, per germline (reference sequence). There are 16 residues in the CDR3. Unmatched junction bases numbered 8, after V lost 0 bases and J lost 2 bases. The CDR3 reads CASSLGRGISTYEQYF. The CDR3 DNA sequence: TGTGCCAGCAGCTTGGGGCGGGGGATCTCTACCTACGAGCAGTACTTC.

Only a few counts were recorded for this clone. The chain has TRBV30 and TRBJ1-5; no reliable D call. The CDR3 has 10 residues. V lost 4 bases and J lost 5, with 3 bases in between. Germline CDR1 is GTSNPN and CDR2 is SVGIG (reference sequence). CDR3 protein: CAWTYQPQHF. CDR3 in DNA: TGTGCCTGGACCTATCAGCCCCAGCATTTT.

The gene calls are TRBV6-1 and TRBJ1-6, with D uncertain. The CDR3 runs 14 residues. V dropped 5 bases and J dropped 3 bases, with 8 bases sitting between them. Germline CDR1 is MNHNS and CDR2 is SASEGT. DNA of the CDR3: TGTGCCAGCAGTACTGATGTCTATAATTCACCCCTCCACTTT. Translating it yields CASSTDVYNSPLHF.

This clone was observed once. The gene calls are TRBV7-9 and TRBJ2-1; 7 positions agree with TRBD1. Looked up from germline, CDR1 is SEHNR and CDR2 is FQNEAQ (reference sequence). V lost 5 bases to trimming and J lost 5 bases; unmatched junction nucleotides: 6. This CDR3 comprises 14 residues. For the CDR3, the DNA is TGTGCCAGCAGCCTGGGACAGCCCAACAATGAGCAGTTCTTC. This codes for CASSLGQPNNEQFF.

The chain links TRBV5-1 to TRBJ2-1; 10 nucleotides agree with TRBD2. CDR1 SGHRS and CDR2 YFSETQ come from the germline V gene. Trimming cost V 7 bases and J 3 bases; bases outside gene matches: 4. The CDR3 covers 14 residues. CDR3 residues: CASGASGGYNEQFF. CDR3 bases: TGCGCCAGCGGGGCTAGCGGGGGCTACAATGAGCAGTTCTTC.

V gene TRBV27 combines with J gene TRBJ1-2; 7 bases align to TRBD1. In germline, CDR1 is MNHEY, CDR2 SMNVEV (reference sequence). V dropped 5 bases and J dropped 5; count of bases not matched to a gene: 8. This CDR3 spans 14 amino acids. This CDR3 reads CASSLDRERYGYTF. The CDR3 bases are TGTGCCAGCAGTCTCGACAGGGAGCGGTATGGCTACACCTTC.

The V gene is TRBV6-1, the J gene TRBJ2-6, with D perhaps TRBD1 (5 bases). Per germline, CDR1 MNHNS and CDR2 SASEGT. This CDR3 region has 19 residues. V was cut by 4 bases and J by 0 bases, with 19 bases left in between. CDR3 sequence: CASSGGWGRTTSGANVLTF. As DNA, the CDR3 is TGTGCCAGCAGTGGGGGATGGGGCAGAACCACCTCTGGGGCCAACGTCCTGACTTTC.

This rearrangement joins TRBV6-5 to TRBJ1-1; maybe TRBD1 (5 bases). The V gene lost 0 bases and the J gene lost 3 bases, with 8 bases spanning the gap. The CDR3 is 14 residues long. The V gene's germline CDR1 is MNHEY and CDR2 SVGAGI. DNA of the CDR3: TGTGCCAGCAGTTACTCGAAGGGGTACACTGAAGCTTTCTTT. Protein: CASSYSKGYTEAFF.

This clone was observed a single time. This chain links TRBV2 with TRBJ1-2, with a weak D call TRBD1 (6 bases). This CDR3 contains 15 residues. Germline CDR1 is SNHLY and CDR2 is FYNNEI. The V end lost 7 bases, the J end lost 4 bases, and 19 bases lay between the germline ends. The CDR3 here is CASTLPDRLSYGYTF. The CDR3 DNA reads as TGTGCCAGCACACTCCCGGACAGACTATCCTATGGCTACACCTTC.

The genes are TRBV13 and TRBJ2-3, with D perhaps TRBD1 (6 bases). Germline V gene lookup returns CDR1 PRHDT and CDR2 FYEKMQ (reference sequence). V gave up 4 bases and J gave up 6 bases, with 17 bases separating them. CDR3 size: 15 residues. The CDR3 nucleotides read TGTGCCAGCAGCTCCCGGGACACCCGGGTGGATACGCAGTATTTT. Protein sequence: CASSSRDTRVDTQYF. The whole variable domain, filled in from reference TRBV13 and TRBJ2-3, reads AAGVIQSPRHLIKEKRETATLKCYPIPRHDTVYWYQQGPGQDPQFLISFYEKMQSDKGSIPDRFSAQQFSDYHSELNMSSLELGDSALYFCASSSRDTRVDTQYFGPGTRLTVL.

The DNA of the CDR3 is TGTGCCAGCAGTTACGCAACGAAAAACCGCGGGGGCACAGATACGCAGTATTTT. Its protein is CASSYATKNRGGTDTQYF. The chain uses TRBV6-7 and TRBJ2-3, with D possibly TRBD2 on 6 matching bases. TRBV6-7 is sorted into the ORF group, with uncertain function. CDR3 length equals 18 residues. V was shortened by 2 bases and J by 1 base, with 19 bases between the two germline ends.

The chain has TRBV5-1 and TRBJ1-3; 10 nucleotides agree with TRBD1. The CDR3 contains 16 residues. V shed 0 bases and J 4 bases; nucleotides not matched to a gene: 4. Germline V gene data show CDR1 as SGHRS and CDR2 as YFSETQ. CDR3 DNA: TGCGCCAGCAGCTTGGAACCGGGACAGGGGGGAAACACCATATATTTT. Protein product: CASSLEPGQGGNTIYF.

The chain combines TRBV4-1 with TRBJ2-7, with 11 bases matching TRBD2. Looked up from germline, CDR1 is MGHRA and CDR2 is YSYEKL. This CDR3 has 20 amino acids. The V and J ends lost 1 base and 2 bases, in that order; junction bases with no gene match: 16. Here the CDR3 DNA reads TGCGCCAGCAGCCAAGGCATCTCGGGCGCTAGCGGGGGGTCCACCTACGAGCAGTACTTC. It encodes CASSQGISGASGGSTYEQYF.